A single sample is the source of the 15 T cell receptor beta chains below, sequenced in a study of blood T cells in healthy people across ages (dated by TCRdb to about 2015). Libraries were made using 5' RACE. Instrument used: Illumina HiSeq 2500. The second PCR ran for roughly 7 to 11 cycles and used a J-beta primer mix along with a sample-barcoded 5' primer. The public sequencing data were trimmed at Q25 with fastp and processed into clonotypes with MiXCR by TCRdb, which kept only in-frame beta chains. Rows are combined by CDR3 protein, so each entry shows the most common genes and DNA. Across this sample there are 850,000 to 1,300,000 distinct CDR3 sequences, with under 55% seen only once. The ten largest clones take up 18% of the sample. The sample was blood. All receptors derive from a woman aged 55 to 70 in good health.

The rearrangement joins TRBV6-5 to TRBJ2-1; D might be TRBD2 (6 bases). The V gene's germline CDR1 is MNHEY and CDR2 SVGAGI. The V end was cut by 1 base, the J end by 6 bases, with 16 bases between. This CDR3 spans 16 amino acids. The CDR3 DNA sequence: TGTGCCAGCAGTTACTATCTAGCGCCTAGGGGCAATGAGCAGTTCTTC. This sequence encodes CASSYYLAPRGNEQFF.

The chain carries TRBV15 and TRBJ2-1; 12 positions match TRBD2. This CDR3 spans 16 amino acids. The J segment lost 9 bases and the V segment lost 0 bases, leaving 6 bases of the junction unmatched. Germline V gene sequence: CDR1 LNHNV, CDR2 YYDKDF (reference sequence). CDR3 nucleotide sequence: TGTGCCACCAGCAGAGATCCGACTAGCGGGAGTGGTGAGCAGTTCTTC. This encodes CATSRDPTSGSGEQFF.

This clonotype came up a few times. This chain uses TRBV29-1 with TRBJ2-7; 7 nucleotides line up with TRBD2. V gave up 2 bases and J gave up 0 bases; unmatched junction bases: 4. The CDR3 is 14 residues long. Germline assignment: CDR1 SQVTM and CDR2 ANQGSEA. The DNA for the CDR3 is TGCAGCGTTGAATTTCGCGGGAGCTCCTACGAGCAGTACTTC. Translated, it gives CSVEFRGSSYEQYF.

The J gene is TRBJ2-5, the V gene TRBV27, with D maybe TRBD1 (7 bases). Trimming took 2 bases from V and 11 from J, leaving 21 bases between them. Germline assignment: CDR1 MNHEY and CDR2 SMNVEV (reference sequence). The CDR3 covers 15 residues. CDR3 sequence (DNA): TGTGCCAGCAGTTTAATACTAGGAGGGGGCAATGAGCAGTACTTC. Translated, it gives CASSLILGGGNEQYF.

This clonotype was detected only a few times. This chain uses TRBV20-1 with TRBJ2-7; D gene unclear. The CDR3 runs 12 residues. Trimming stripped 6 bases from V and 5 bases from J, with 14 bases between. From germline, CDR1 is DFQATT and CDR2 SNEGSKA (reference sequence). CDR3 coding DNA: TGCAGTGCCGTTTCCGTAGTAGACGAGCAGTACTTC. Translating gives CSAVSVVDEQYF.

The J gene is TRBJ2-1, the V gene TRBV20-1; D not certain. This CDR3 region has 12 residues. Per germline, CDR1 DFQATT and CDR2 SNEGSKA (reference sequence). Trimming stripped 7 bases from V and 0 bases from J, with 7 bases between. The CDR3 sequence is CSGRSSYNEQFF. DNA for the CDR3: TGCAGTGGCAGGAGCTCCTACAATGAGCAGTTCTTC.

This rearrangement joins TRBV7-3 to TRBJ2-2, with TRBD2 matching 7 bases. Per the germline V gene, CDR1 is SGHTA and CDR2 is FQGTGA. V lost 4 bases and J lost 5; bases outside the gene matches: 10. The CDR3 has 16 residues. The CDR3 DNA follows: TGTGCCAGCAGCTCGTCGACAAAGGGAGGGACCGGGGAGCTGTTTTTT. This encodes CASSSSTKGGTGELFF.

The rearrangement uses TRBV11-2 and TRBJ1-2; the D gene is possibly TRBD1 (5 bases). The CDR3 loop spans 15 amino acids. The germline V gene has CDR1 SGHAT and CDR2 FQNNGV. V lost 1 base, J lost 6 bases, and 15 bases lay in between. CDR3 region: CASSLVRFGGDGYTF. The CDR3 region has the DNA TGTGCCAGCAGCTTAGTTCGGTTTGGAGGGGATGGCTACACCTTC.

The CDR3 loop reads CASSRTYEKLFF. The DNA of the CDR3 is TGTGCCAGCAGCCGTACATATGAAAAACTGTTTTTT. The chain carries TRBV11-2 and TRBJ1-4; D unclear. The germline V gene has CDR1 SGHAT and CDR2 FQNNGV. V lost 5 bases to trimming and J lost 6 bases, with 7 bases between them. CDR3 size: 12 residues.

Only a few counts were recorded for this clonotype. The chain links TRBV6-6 to TRBJ1-6, with D possibly being TRBD1 (6 bases). Trimming removed 2 bases from V and 7 bases from J, with 9 bases in between. Germline V gene lookup returns CDR1 MNHNY and CDR2 SVGAGI (reference sequence). The CDR3 runs 14 residues. The CDR3, as DNA: TGTGCCAGCAGTTACCAGGGGATAAATTCACCCCTCCACTTT. Its translation: CASSYQGINSPLHF.

V gene TRBV7-2 combines with J gene TRBJ1-2; tentative D call: TRBD1 (5 bases). This CDR3 has 13 residues. CDR1 is SGHTA and CDR2 is FQGNSA in the germline V gene. Deletions cut 4 bases from V and 7 bases from J, with 13 bases between. CDR3: CASSSRVGAGYTF. In DNA, the CDR3 is TGTGCCAGCAGCTCCAGGGTGGGAGCTGGCTACACCTTC.

V is TRBV9 and J is TRBJ1-5; D gene uncertain. CDR3 length: 15 residues. CDR1 SGDLS and CDR2 YYNGEE come from the germline V gene. Between the trimmed V and J ends, which lost 4 bases and 3 bases, there was a span of 14 bases. As DNA, the CDR3 is TGTGCCAGCAGCCCCGGGGTTGTGGTCAATCAGCCCCAGCATTTT. Amino acids: CASSPGVVVNQPQHF.

This rearrangement joins TRBV27 to TRBJ2-1; 10 nucleotides match TRBD2. V lost 0 bases and J lost 2; bases outside the gene matches: 4. This CDR3 comprises 17 residues. The germline gives CDR1 MNHEY, CDR2 SMNVEV (reference sequence). The CDR3 DNA follows: TGTGCCAGCAGTTTATCGAGGAGCGGGAGGGCCTACAATGAGCAGTTCTTC. Translating it yields CASSLSRSGRAYNEQFF.

This chain links TRBV12-5 with TRBJ2-1, with 11 bases lining up with TRBD2. The DNA matches TRBJ2-7 better at its end, which makes the J call doubtful. The CDR3 totals 20 residues. The germline V gene has CDR1 LGHNT and CDR2 FRNRAP. The CDR3 DNA reads TGTGCTAGTGGTTTCGGGGCGGCACCGTTAGCGGGAGGGGGTTACAATGAGCAGTACTTC. Translated, it gives CASGFGAAPLAGGGYNEQYF.

The chain joins TRBV20-1 to TRBJ2-5; TRBD1 matches at 8 bases. J gave up 4 bases and V 7 bases, and 11 bases lay outside the gene matches. There are 14 residues in the CDR3. Germline lookup yields CDR1 DFQATT and CDR2 SNEGSKA (reference sequence). DNA of the CDR3: TGCAGTGTCAACCCGGACAGGGTCGGAGAGACCCAGTACTTC. It codes for CSVNPDRVGETQYF.